What follows is one T cell receptor (beta chain) and its context. The antigen is not known. These data come from a study of vaccination effects on CD4 cells after COVID-19. Study details: Post-vaccine sampling took place a median of 72 days after the second dose.

ViraFEST expansion of antigen-specific CD4+ T cells with viral peptide pools preceded sequencing. Once cultured for around 11 days, the cells underwent separation to obtain CD4+ T cells. Participants were given two doses of BNT162b2 or mRNA-1273 vaccine. With roughly 9.5 ug/ml peptides and about 10 IU/ml IL-2, over 1.5 million PBMC per well were cultured. On both days 3 and 7, half of the culture medium was replaced with IL-2 medium. The assay was immunoSEQ multiplex PCR, and TCRdb's table has in-frame clones only and misses some. The sample has roughly 71,000 clones, roughly three quarters seen once; the top ten hold 0.8% to 1%. General study points: Few convalescent patients were included, and no early post-infection timepoints were sampled.

Specimen: CD4+ T cells from PBMCs cultured with HCoV-OC43 spike peptides, collected after COVID-19 vaccination. Noted subset: HCoV-OC43 spike overlapping peptide pool stimulation. The origin of this receptor is a human donor who received a COVID-19 vaccine.

The CDR3 loop reads CASSPGLAGANEQFF. The CDR3 coding sequence is TGTGCCAGCAGCCCCGGACTAGCGGGGGCCAATGAGCAGTTCTTC. V gene TRBV7-7 combines with J gene TRBJ2-1; 13 nucleotides line up with TRBD2. V gave up 5 bases and J gave up 6 bases; unmatched junction bases: 4. This CDR3 contains 15 residues. Germline V gene data show CDR1 as SSHAT and CDR2 as FNYEAQ (reference sequence).